These 14 T cell receptor beta chains share one sample of origin, sequenced in a study of CD8 T cells in Susac syndrome. Random hexamers were used to reverse transcribe the RNA input (about 0.45 to 1 ug). TCRdb processed the immunoSEQ multiplex PCR reads anew with MiXCR; each CDR3 protein has one entry. Of about 240,000 distinct CDR3 sequences in the sample, about 96% were seen once. Sequencing used CD4+ T cells from PBMCs. The receptors come from a human donor with Susac syndrome.

This CDR3 reads CASSQDKGLAGASSTDTQYF. The CDR3 region has the DNA TGCGCCAGCAGCCAAGATAAAGGACTAGCGGGAGCGTCTAGCACAGATACGCAGTATTTT. The rearrangement uses TRBV4-1 and TRBJ2-3, with 13 positions matching TRBD2. Unmatched junction bases numbered 9, after V lost 0 bases and J lost 0 bases. Germline V gene data show CDR1 as MGHRA and CDR2 as YSYEKL. The CDR3 is made up of 20 amino acids.

This clonotype was observed a single time. CDR3 DNA: TGTGCCAGCAGCGTGAAGGGACAGTATGGCTACACCTTC. It yields the protein CASSVKGQYGYTF. This sequence joins TRBV9 and TRBJ1-2, with 7 bases identical to TRBD1. Germline loops: CDR1 SGDLS, CDR2 YYNGEE. V shed 2 bases and J 5 bases; nucleotides not matched to a gene: 3. This CDR3 is built from 13 residues.

The chain's CDR3 is CATSRDERLAGGSDTQYF. The CDR3 DNA reads as TGTGCCACCAGCAGAGATGAAAGGCTAGCGGGAGGATCAGATACGCAGTATTTT. The chain has TRBV15 and TRBJ2-3; 11 nucleotides align to TRBD2. J was trimmed by 4 bases and V by 0 bases; bases with no gene match: 9. Per the germline V gene, CDR1 is LNHNV and CDR2 is YYDKDF (reference sequence). The CDR3 spans 18 residues.

The J gene is TRBJ2-7, the V gene TRBV5-6; either TRBD1 or TRBD2 may supply D (6 bases each). This CDR3 has 15 residues. V gave up 2 bases and J gave up 3 bases, with 15 bases separating them. CDR1 is SGHDT and CDR2 is YYEEEE in the germline V gene. The CDR3 region is CASSFEGGPGYEQYF. The CDR3 nucleotides read TGTGCCAGCAGCTTCGAGGGGGGACCGGGCTACGAGCAGTACTTC.

This clonotype came up a few times. The CDR3 DNA sequence: TGTGCCAGCAGCCAAGAGGGGAGCTCCTACGAGCAGTACTTC. It encodes CASSQEGSSYEQYF. The V gene is TRBV3-1, the J gene TRBJ2-7; weak D call: TRBD2 (5 bases). With 0 bases removed from V and 0 bases from J, the gap between germline ends came to 6 bases. CDR3 length: 14 amino acids. Germline V gene lookup returns CDR1 LGHDT and CDR2 YNNKEL (reference sequence).

The rearrangement joins TRBV20-1 to TRBJ2-7; no reliable D call. The germline V gene encodes CDR1 DFQATT and CDR2 SNEGSKA (reference sequence). The CDR3 spans 16 residues. The ends were cut back, 0 bases at V and 2 bases at J, with 17 bases in the middle. The CDR3 bases are TGCAGTGCTAGAGATTATCGGAAAGGGATAACCTACGAGCAGTACTTC. This translates into CSARDYRKGITYEQYF.

The J gene is TRBJ1-5, the V gene TRBV7-3, with D tentatively TRBD1 (5 bases). V was trimmed by 2 bases and J by 7 bases, leaving 12 bases between them. Germline V gives CDR1 SGHTA, CDR2 FQGTGA. This CDR3 is built from 14 residues. The CDR3 DNA reads as TGTGCCAGCAGCTTATATACAGGCGAGCAGCCCCAGCATTTT. Protein sequence: CASSLYTGEQPQHF. The full variable domain, rest sourced from reference TRBV7-3 and TRBJ1-5, is GAGVSQTPSNKVTEKGKYVELRCDPISGHTALYWYRQSLGQGPEFLIYFQGTGAADDSGLPNDRFFAVRPEGSVSTLKIQRTERGDSAVYLCASSLYTGEQPQHFGDGTRLSIL.

This sequence joins TRBV20-1 and TRBJ2-1, with D unclear. This CDR3 spans 15 amino acids. Trimming shortened V by 0 bases and J by 0 bases, and 9 bases separated the two germline ends. Germline V gene sequence: CDR1 DFQATT, CDR2 SNEGSKA (reference sequence). Here the CDR3 reads CSARDPFSSYNEQFF. DNA of the CDR3: TGCAGTGCTAGAGATCCCTTTAGCTCCTACAATGAGCAGTTCTTC.

This clonotype was observed a single time. The chain combines TRBV29-1 with TRBJ2-5, with 10 bases identical to TRBD2. Unmatched junction bases numbered 12, after V lost 3 bases and J lost 2 bases. The CDR3 loop spans 17 amino acids. CDR1 and CDR2 from the germline V gene are SQVTM and ANQGSEA. CDR3 DNA sequence: TGCAGCGTTGACGGACTAATAGGGACTAGCGTACAAGAGACCCAGTACTTC. This encodes CSVDGLIGTSVQETQYF.

The chain combines TRBV20-1 with TRBJ2-1; D is ambiguous. The germline V gene has CDR1 DFQATT and CDR2 SNEGSKA (reference sequence). V was shortened by 1 base and J by 3 bases, with 13 bases between the two germline ends. The CDR3 has 15 residues. CDR3 loop: CSARGLRLDYNEQFF. As DNA, the CDR3 is TGCAGTGCTAGAGGCCTACGACTGGACTACAATGAGCAGTTCTTC.

The rearrangement uses TRBV12-3 or TRBV12-4 and TRBJ2-4, with 8 bases fitting TRBD1. CDR3 size: 15 residues. V shed 5 bases, J shed 7 bases, and the junction held 10 bases outside the gene matches. CDR3 amino acids: CASSQDRATWNIQYF. CDR3 nucleotides: TGTGCCAGCAGTCAGGACAGGGCTACGTGGAACATTCAGTACTTC.

The V call is TRBV4-1, the J call TRBJ2-1; D may be TRBD1 or TRBD2 (5 bases each). The CDR3 sequence is 15 residues long. V gave up 2 bases and J gave up 10 bases, with 18 bases separating them. Germline V gene lookup returns CDR1 MGHRA and CDR2 YSYEKL. The DNA of the CDR3 is TGCGCCAGCAGCCAATCAGGGCAGGGAGATCGGGAGCAGTTCTTC. Its protein product is CASSQSGQGDREQFF.

This clonotype occurred a few times. CDR3 in amino acids: CASSPVGREQYF. Here the CDR3 DNA reads TGTGCCAGCAGCCCAGTTGGGAGGGAGCAGTACTTC. The chain recombines TRBV14 with TRBJ2-7; TRBD2 might be the D (6 bases). Germline-derived CDR1 and CDR2 are SGHDN and FVKESK. V was cut by 4 bases and J by 7 bases, with 11 bases left in between. The length of the CDR3 is 12 residues.

V gene TRBV3-1 combines with J gene TRBJ2-7; D might be TRBD1 (6 bases). The CDR3 loop spans 14 amino acids. V lost 0 bases, J lost 3 bases, and 9 bases lay in between. Germline CDR1 is LGHDT and CDR2 is YNNKEL (reference sequence). The CDR3 DNA reads TGTGCCAGCAGCCAAGACAGGGACAACTACGAGCAGTACTTC. Encoded protein: CASSQDRDNYEQYF.